The 8 T cell receptor beta chains given below trace back to one sample, sequenced in a study of somatic mutations in cytotoxic T cells in rheumatoid arthritis. The protocol was immunoSEQ multiplex PCR, while the TCRdb copy is restricted to in-frame clones and leaves out a portion. The profile shows under 20,000 clones, 78% of them singletons. The sequencing sample was made of CD8+ T cells sorted from blood. The receptor set was obtained from an adult with rheumatoid arthritis.

The J gene is TRBJ1-3, the V gene TRBV19; TRBD1 matches at 7 bases. The ends lost 4 bases at V and 1 base at J; junction bases unmatched: 4. Per the germline V gene, CDR1 is LNHDA and CDR2 is SQIVND (reference sequence). The CDR3 loop spans 15 amino acids. The CDR3 sequence is CASSKQGISGNTIYF. In DNA form, the CDR3 reads TGTGCCAGTAGTAAACAGGGGATTTCTGGAAACACCATATATTTT.

This chain joins TRBV27 and TRBJ2-7; perhaps TRBD2 as D (6 bases). Trimming shortened V by 9 bases and J by 5 bases, and 23 bases separated the two germline ends. Germline V gene sequence: CDR1 MNHEY, CDR2 SMNVEV (reference sequence). This CDR3 is 15 amino acids long. The CDR3 loop is CASTAGQLAPHEQYF. The CDR3 DNA reads as TGTGCCAGTACGGCAGGGCAACTAGCACCCCACGAGCAGTACTTC.

The rearrangement joins TRBV9 to TRBJ1-4; possible D gene TRBD1, 5 bases. CDR1 and CDR2 (germline): SGDLS, YYNGEE. The CDR3 contains 14 residues. V was cut by 3 bases and J by 2 bases, with 8 bases left in between. In DNA form, the CDR3 reads TGTGCCAGCAGCGCATCAGGGACTAATGAAAAACTGTTTTTT. Translating it yields CASSASGTNEKLFF.

This clone was seen a single time. The chain links TRBV27 to TRBJ2-7, with unresolved D. The CDR3 loop spans 12 amino acids. The V gene's germline CDR1 is MNHEY and CDR2 SMNVEV (reference sequence). The V and J ends lost 3 bases and 0 bases respectively, with 3 bases between them. CDR3 nucleotides: TGTGCCAGCAGTTTCCTCTCCTACGAGCAGTACTTC. It is translated as CASSFLSYEQYF.

The J gene is TRBJ2-7, the V gene TRBV14; D unresolved. The CDR3 loop spans 12 amino acids. CDR1 is SGHDN and CDR2 is FVKESK in the germline V gene. The V end lost 3 bases, the J end lost 2 bases, and 5 bases lay between the germline ends. The CDR3 loop is CASSQGTYEQYF. Here the CDR3 DNA reads TGTGCCAGCAGCCAGGGGACCTACGAGCAGTACTTC.

The chain recombines TRBV4-1 with TRBJ2-1; 8 bases match TRBD1. The CDR3 length is 15 residues. Germline loops: CDR1 MGHRA, CDR2 YSYEKL. The trim removed 7 bases at V and 2 bases at J, leaving 7 bases unmatched. In nucleotides, the CDR3 is TGCGCCAGCACCTCAAACAGGGGGACCTACAATGAGCAGTTCTTC. The encoded protein is CASTSNRGTYNEQFF.

The V and J genes are TRBV28 and TRBJ2-3; 11 bases are shared with TRBD2. This CDR3 spans 14 amino acids. Per germline, CDR1 MDHEN and CDR2 SYDVKM. V lost 8 bases, J lost 6 bases, and 7 bases stayed unmatched. CDR3 bases: TGTGCCAGCTCTTTAGCGGGGGGGCCGGATACGCAGTATTTT. Amino acid sequence: CASSLAGGPDTQYF.

CDR3 nucleotide sequence: TGTGCCAGCAGCCTTCTACTGGCAACTAATGAAAAACTGTTTTTT. It encodes CASSLLLATNEKLFF. The chain combines TRBV9 with TRBJ1-4; no clear D gene. The V end was cut by 4 bases, the J end by 0 bases, with 10 bases between. The CDR3 totals 15 residues. Germline V CDR1 and CDR2: SGDLS, YYNGEE.